The present entry profiles one T cell receptor beta chain with its context. Its antigen is undetermined. This specimen belongs to a study of T-cell memory formation after mild COVID-19. Study-wide background: The two donors had largely donor-specific TCR clusters.

TCRdb itself ran the 5' RACE reads through MiXCR, one entry per CDR3 protein. The table shows 150,000 or so distinct CDR3 sequences, with around a tenth occurring only once. Study observations and caveats: Clones that contracted from day 15 to 85 were balanced CD4/CD8, while later expanders leaned CD4+.

Trimming took 2 bases from V and 4 from J, leaving 16 bases between them. Germline V gives CDR1 MNHEY, CDR2 SVGAGI. There are 16 residues in the CDR3. The chain combines TRBV6-5 with TRBJ2-3, with D possibly matching TRBD1 (5 bases). The sequenced material came from PBMCs or a T cell subset sorted from them (not recorded which). The receptor was isolated from a young man who had mild COVID-19 (a few samples of this study predate the infection). Cell type and time point are not known. The CDR3 sequence is CASSYRLAGIADTQYF. As DNA, the CDR3 is TGTGCCAGCAGTTACAGACTCGCAGGGATTGCAGATACGCAGTATTTT.